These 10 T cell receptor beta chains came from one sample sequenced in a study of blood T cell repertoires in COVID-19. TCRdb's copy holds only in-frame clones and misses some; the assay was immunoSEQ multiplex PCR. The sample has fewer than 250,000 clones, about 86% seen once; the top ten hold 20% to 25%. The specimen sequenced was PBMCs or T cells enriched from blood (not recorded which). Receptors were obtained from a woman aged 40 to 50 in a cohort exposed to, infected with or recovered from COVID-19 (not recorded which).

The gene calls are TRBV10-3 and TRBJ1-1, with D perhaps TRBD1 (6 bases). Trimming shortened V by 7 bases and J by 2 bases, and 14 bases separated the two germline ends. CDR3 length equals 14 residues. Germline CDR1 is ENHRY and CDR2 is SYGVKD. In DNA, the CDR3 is TGTGCCATCACCCCGGACAGTGCCAACACTGAAGCTTTCTTT. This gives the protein CAITPDSANTEAFF.

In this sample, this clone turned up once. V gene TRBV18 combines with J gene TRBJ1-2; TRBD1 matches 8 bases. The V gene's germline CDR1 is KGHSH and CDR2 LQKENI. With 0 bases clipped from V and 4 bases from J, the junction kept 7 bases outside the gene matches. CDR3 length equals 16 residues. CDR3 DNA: TGTGCCAGCTCACCACCGGGACAGGTTCGTGCCTATGGCTACACCTTC. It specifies CASSPPGQVRAYGYTF.

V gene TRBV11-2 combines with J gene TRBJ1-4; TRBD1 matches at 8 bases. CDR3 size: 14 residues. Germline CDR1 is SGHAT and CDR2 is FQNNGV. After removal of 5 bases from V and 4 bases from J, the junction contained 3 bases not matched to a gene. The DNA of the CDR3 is TGTGCCAGCAGCCGAACAGGGGGTAATGAAAAACTGTTTTTT. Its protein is CASSRTGGNEKLFF.

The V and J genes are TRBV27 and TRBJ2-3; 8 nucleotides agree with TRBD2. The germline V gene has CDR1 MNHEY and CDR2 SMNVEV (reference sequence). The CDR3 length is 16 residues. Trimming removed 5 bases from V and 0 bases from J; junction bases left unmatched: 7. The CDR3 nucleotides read TGTGCCAGCAGTCCGCGACTAGCGACTAGCACAGATACGCAGTATTTT. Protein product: CASSPRLATSTDTQYF.

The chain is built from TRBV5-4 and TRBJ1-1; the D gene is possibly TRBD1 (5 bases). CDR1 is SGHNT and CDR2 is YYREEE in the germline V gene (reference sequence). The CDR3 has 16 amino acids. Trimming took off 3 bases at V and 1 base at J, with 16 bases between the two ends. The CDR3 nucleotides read TGTGCCAGCAGCTCGCCCGGGGGGAGTAGGAACACTGAAGCTTTCTTT. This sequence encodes CASSSPGGSRNTEAFF.

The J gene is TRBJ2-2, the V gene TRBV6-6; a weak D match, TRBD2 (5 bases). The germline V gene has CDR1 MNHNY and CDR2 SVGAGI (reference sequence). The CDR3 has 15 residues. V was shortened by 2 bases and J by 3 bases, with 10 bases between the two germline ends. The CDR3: CASSYPSGYTGELFF. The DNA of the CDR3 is TGTGCCAGCAGTTACCCCAGCGGATACACCGGGGAGCTGTTTTTT.

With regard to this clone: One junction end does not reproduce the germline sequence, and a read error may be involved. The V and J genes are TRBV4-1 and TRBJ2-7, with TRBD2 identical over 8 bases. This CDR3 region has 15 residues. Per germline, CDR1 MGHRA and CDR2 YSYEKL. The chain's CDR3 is CASNQGPGRGDEQYF. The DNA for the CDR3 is TGCGCCAGCAACCAAGGTCCCGGGAGGGGGGACGAGCAGTACTTC.

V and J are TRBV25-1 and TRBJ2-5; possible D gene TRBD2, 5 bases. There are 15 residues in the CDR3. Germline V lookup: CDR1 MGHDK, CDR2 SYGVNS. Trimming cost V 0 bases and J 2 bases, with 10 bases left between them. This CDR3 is CASSEYRGKQETQYF. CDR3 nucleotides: TGTGCCAGCAGTGAATATCGAGGGAAACAAGAGACCCAGTACTTC.

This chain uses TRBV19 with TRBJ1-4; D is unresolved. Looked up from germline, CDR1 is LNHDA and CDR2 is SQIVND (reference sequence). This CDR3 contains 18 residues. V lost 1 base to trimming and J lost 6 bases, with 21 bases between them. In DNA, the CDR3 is TGTGCCAGTAGTATAGTCCTTGCGGCGGGAAGCTTGGATGAAAAACTGTTTTTT. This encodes CASSIVLAAGSLDEKLFF.

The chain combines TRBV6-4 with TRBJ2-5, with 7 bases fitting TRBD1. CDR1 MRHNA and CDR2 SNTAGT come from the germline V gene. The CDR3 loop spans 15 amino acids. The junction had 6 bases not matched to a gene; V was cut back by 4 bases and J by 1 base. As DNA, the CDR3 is TGTGCCAGCAGTGTCAACCGGGACAGCCAAGAGACCCAGTACTTC. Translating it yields CASSVNRDSQETQYF.